This TCR beta chain appears in the sequencing data of a study of cytomegalovirus exposure and HLA in healthy donors listed by TCRdb under 2017. Notes on the research overall: An earlier analysis of some 500 of the donors reported 250 to 350 Gb of sequence data and 100 million to 130 million unique TCR beta sequences from some 180 million T cells. Typing coverage varied by locus: about 629-630 donors for A, B, C, DRB1 and DQB1; approximately 500 for DQA1; approximately 570 for DPA1; under 490 for DPB1. Of the 300 to 500 genotyped donors, 75% to 85% were placed in the genetic ancestry cluster associated with self-reported Caucasian donors. High-throughput TCR immunosequencing, statistical association of individual TCRs with disease status, and machine learning were combined to predict cytomegalovirus infection status. Rather than drawing on any new phenotypic data, the later analysis identified candidate immune exposures from TCR beta sequences and the way those sequences occurred across donors. All discovery cohort repertoires had been generated on a single sequencing platform. Along with the roughly 710-subject first cohort, a separate validation cohort of over 90 different subjects was used. The study used immunosequencing to profile the T cell repertoires of approximately 630 subjects and linked those repertoires to cytomegalovirus serostatus. HLA typing included class I and class II loci at four-digit resolution. Donor age, sex, ethnicity and CMV serostatus were compiled together with the repertoire data. A later analysis re-examined previously published TCR beta repertoires from roughly 720 donors and added high-resolution HLA genotyping to investigate patterns of TCR occurrence. In a later genetic analysis, genome-wide SNP genotypes for about 65% of the roughly 670 donors were used, and that subset was treated as a discovery cohort. Among about 360 genotyped donors of the cohort, an average of 235,054 unique TCR beta nucleotide sequences were sequenced per donor, 15% to 20% of them non-productive. About 330 gigabases of sequencing data and 91 million or so unique TCR sequences made up an early release that covered approximately 700 HLA-typed donors. Several DR-DQ haplotypes were handled as single units for association and clustering because linkage in the cohort was strong. The study aimed to test whether cataloging public T cell receptors could reveal signatures of past pathogen exposure. An earlier analysis of around 640 of the donors used high-throughput TCR beta sequencing to judge whether each TCR beta V gene segment behaved as functional or pseudogenic. Study-level results and caveats: Sequencing depth was assumed to be roughly uniform across donors in the presence/absence analyses, though that assumption may not hold. While some public TCRs were present in many individuals, most TCR sequences turned up only very rarely across donors. V-gene and J-gene trimming of TCR beta chains was associated with a missense DCLRE1C variant in a later genetic analysis, and the association was replicated in an independent cohort. In vitro tests confirmed that a few of the cytomegalovirus-associated TCR beta chains recognize cytomegalovirus antigens. When HLA alleles, especially DR and DQ, strongly co-occurred, TCR associations were difficult to assign to individual alleles. At a false discovery rate of 0.05, a later analysis linked about 17,000 TCR beta sequences to specific HLA alleles. According to a later analysis, parvovirus B19, influenza, CMV and Epstein-Barr virus appeared linked to several top co-occurrence clusters. A later analysis found that most CMV-associated TCR beta chains appeared HLA-restricted, with HLA associations seemingly driven largely by CMV exposure. In the study, some 160 TCR beta chains were listed as associated with cytomegalovirus. The classifier was reported to diagnose cytomegalovirus status with high specificity and sensitivity in both the original and validation cohorts. Compared with the approximately 720-donor mean, donors in an Asian-associated ancestry cluster had fewer N-insertions in productive TCRs, according to a later genetic analysis. The 87-base-pair reads could not distinguish some IMGT-functional V segments, including TRBV6-2 and TRBV6-3, so those segments were excluded. A cluster of highly shared sequence variants was judged likely to be a technical artifact of the sequencing pipeline. CMV serostatus was the only immune exposure information available for the cohort. A further reported finding was that TCR beta sequences accurately predicted the HLA-A and HLA-B alleles for most subjects in the first cohort. Broadly in line with IMGT annotations, most TCR beta V segments showed up in productive rearrangements about 90% or about 30% of the time in an earlier analysis of 450 to 600 of the donors. About 17 rarely observed V segments, including chromosome 9 orphons, were excluded from the earlier analysis of about 610 of the donors because counts were too low. Correlated functional status among segregating V segments might reflect linkage disequilibrium, but an unknown experimental factor could not be ruled out. In a later analysis, HLA-associated TCR beta chains were found to be more clonally expanded and to have lower generation probabilities than equally common non-associated chains. A later analysis found that TCR association rates varied across HLA loci, with DRB1 alleles showing the most associated TCRs and HLA-C alleles the fewest. HLA typing was unavailable for some donors at each locus, so association tests used only the typed subset. In this cohort, only TCR beta chains were sequenced, and detectable features were limited by the absence of alpha or paired-chain data. The authors suggested that the approach could potentially be generalized to other disease states and immunological phenotypes.

Note on this clone: No cognate antigen has been identified for it. Within one base of it there is no much larger clone, and no base qualities were kept.

Library generation was performed with the immunoSEQ multiplex PCR assay. A mixture of 60 forward primers for TCR Vbeta segments and 13 reverse primers for TCR Jbeta segments was used in the multiplex PCR. Amplification of the CDR3 region of rearranged TCR beta genes was performed with a multiplex PCR assay on genomic DNA. On the Illumina HiSeq System, the amplified TCR beta libraries were sequenced as 87-base-pair reads. On the authors' methods: A later analysis tallied around 87 million unique TCR beta chains across the 610 or so repertoires, and around 12 million of those chains were shared by two or more donors. A nearest-neighbor algorithm error-corrected the raw reads and collapsed the reads into unique sequences, merging closely related sequences to remove PCR and sequencing errors. To assign V, D and J gene segments, CDR3 sequences were aligned to IMGT reference sequences. For a sequence to be retained, a match of at least six nucleotides to both a V gene segment and a J gene segment was required. A rearrangement counted as productive if the CDR3 had no stop codons and remained in frame with V and J, and every other rearrangement counted as non-productive. Following IMGT convention, CDR3 was defined as the stretch from the second conserved V-encoded cysteine to the conserved J-encoded phenylalanine. The earlier analysis of 450 to 750 of the donors excluded any sequence lacking an unambiguous match to a single V gene segment. An earlier analysis of around 600 of the donors classified V segments as functional when productive rearrangements were above 56.7% and as segregating when the standard deviation between donors was above 5%. A statistical classification framework was developed to diagnose cytomegalovirus status using the catalog of TCR beta chain sequences. In a later analysis, TCR nucleotide sequences were compared against IMGT/GENE-DB human TR gene sequences so that V and J genes could be assigned. A later analysis assigned CDR3 sequences and most-parsimonious VDJ recombination scenarios with the TCRdist pipeline. In a later analysis, each TCR beta chain was defined by its CDR3 amino acid sequence together with its V-gene family, and reads without a unique V-gene family were excluded. To address suspected cross-contamination and a sequencing artifact, a later analysis removed around 590 highly shared, low-generation-probability nucleotide sequences. In a later analysis, a clonal expansion index was calculated for each public chain from normalized within-repertoire ranks of inferred template counts. In a later analysis, generation probabilities were computed using a VDJ recombination model fitted to out-of-frame rearrangements, and the results were checked against IGoR. In a later analysis, TCR-TCR, TCR-HLA and TCR-CMV co-occurrence was scored with hypergeometric tests, and a repertoire-size bias correction was applied to TCR pairs. In a later analysis, false discovery rates were estimated by permuting HLA or CMV assignments 20 times. In a later analysis, co-occurring TCRs were grouped with DBSCAN, and TCRdist sequence similarity was added when clustering was performed within HLA-allele-positive subsets. For co-occurrence clustering, repertoires with fewer than 30,000 or more than 120,000 public chains were excluded, along with roughly five repertoires with anomalous nucleotide sharing. The clones in this table, taken by TCRdb from immuneACCESS, are in-frame only. Not every clone is retained; where verified, under half of the shortfall comes from an unresolved V gene, and the cause of the rest is unknown. V and J calls and clone size are copied from that table; D and trimming were computed from the DNA. This sample holds roughly 170,000 clones; roughly 75% were observed only once. The leading ten clones occupy around 2.5% of the sample.

The cohort comprised several hundred healthy bone marrow donors. All cohort members were sampled while nominally healthy, although unrecorded immune exposures were likely present. The donor was CMV seronegative and belonged to the group of 352 seronegative cohort members. Each donor provided a peripheral blood sample, and peripheral blood mononuclear cells were used for TCR beta sequencing. Genomic DNA was extracted from the blood cell samples with the Qiagen DNeasy Blood Extraction Kit. The germline V and J ends show losses of 5 bases and 0 bases respectively, and no gene match explains 2 bases of the junction. Measured from the cysteine to the phenylalanine, the CDR3 is 15 residues long. The only DNA kept is the CDR3, 45 bases in frame from the first base. The CDR1 and CDR2 encoded by the germline V gene (reference sequence) are SGHAT and FQDESV.

The sample taken for sequencing was PBMCs. The chain is made from TRBV11-1 and TRBJ2-1, with 9 junctional bases fitting TRBD2. The source of this sequence is a female donor in good health and CMV-seronegative. CDR3 protein: CASSRSGSSYNEQFF. The sequenced DNA is TGTGCCAGCAGCCGTAGCGGGAGCTCCTACAATGAGCAGTTCTTC.